These T cell receptor beta chains were read from a single sample in a study of T cell responses to AZD1222 COVID-19 vaccine. TCRdb's table, derived via immunoSEQ multiplex PCR, lists solely in-frame clones and lacks some. Of 150,000 or so clones in the sample, 85% to 95% were seen once. Sequencing was performed on peripheral blood, taken 28 days after the second AZD1222 dose. These TCRs come from an adult who received the AZD1222 COVID-19 vaccine. Both conserved end residues are part of each CDR3. A D gene is named only where the DNA matches it firmly. Clone size is given for some rows only: seen once, a few or many times, or a class if the clone is expanded.

clone size: -; D gene: -; J gene: TRBJ2-1; V gene: TRBV5-1; CDR3 DNA: TGCGCCAGCTACGGGACCTTCAATGAGCAGTTCTTC; CDR3 protein: CASYGTFNEQFF
clone size: -; D gene: -; J gene: TRBJ2-1; V gene: TRBV3-1/TRBV3-2; CDR3 DNA: TGTGCCAGCAGCCCCGTGGTACGGGGCAATGAGCAGTTCTTC; CDR3 protein: CASSPVVRGNEQFF
clone size: -; D gene: -; J gene: TRBJ1-3; V gene: TRBV7-9; CDR3 DNA: TGTGCCAGCAGCCTCTCTGGAAACACCATATATTTT; CDR3 protein: CASSLSGNTIYF
clone size: -; D gene: TRBD1; J gene: TRBJ1-2; V gene: TRBV11-2; CDR3 DNA: TGTGCCAGCAGTTATGACAGGGGATCTAACTATGGCTACACCTTC; CDR3 protein: CASSYDRGSNYGYTF
clone size: -; D gene: -; J gene: TRBJ1-1; V gene: TRBV30; CDR3 DNA: TGTGCCTGGAGTGTATGGGCGTACACTGAAGCTTTCTTT; CDR3 protein: CAWSVWAYTEAFF
clone size: -; D gene: TRBD1; J gene: TRBJ1-6; V gene: TRBV28; CDR3 DNA: TGTGCCAGTGGGACAGGGGGTAATTCACCCCTCCACTTT; CDR3 protein: CASGTGGNSPLHF
clone size: -; D gene: -; J gene: TRBJ1-5; V gene: TRBV12-3/TRBV12-4; CDR3 DNA: TGTGCCAGCAGTTTTCGGCCTAATCAGCCCCAGCATTTT; CDR3 protein: CASSFRPNQPQHF
clone size: few; D gene: -; J gene: TRBJ1-2; V gene: TRBV12-3/TRBV12-4; CDR3 DNA: TGTGCCAGCAGGCCCGGGACCAACTATGGCTACACCTTC; CDR3 protein: CASRPGTNYGYTF
clone size: -; D gene: -; J gene: TRBJ2-7; V gene: TRBV6-5; CDR3 DNA: TGTGCCAGCAGAAGGGGATTCTACGAGCAGTACTTC; CDR3 protein: CASRRGFYEQYF
clone size: -; D gene: -; J gene: TRBJ2-7; V gene: TRBV18; CDR3 DNA: TGTGCCAGCTCACCCAGGGGCCTCACGGCTTACGAGCAGTACTTC; CDR3 protein: CASSPRGLTAYEQYF
clone size: -; D gene: -; J gene: TRBJ1-1; V gene: TRBV30; CDR3 DNA: TGTGCCTGGAGTGAGGCAGGGCACACTGAAGCTTTCTTT; CDR3 protein: CAWSEAGHTEAFF
clone size: once; D gene: TRBD2; J gene: TRBJ2-3; V gene: TRBV4-2; CDR3 DNA: TGTGCCAGCAGCCGAAGGACTAGCGTCACAGATACGCAGTATTTT; CDR3 protein: CASSRRTSVTDTQYF
clone size: once; D gene: TRBD2; J gene: TRBJ2-2; V gene: TRBV5-6; CDR3 DNA: TGTGCCAGCAGCTTGGTCGGGAGGTTCACCGGGGAGCTGTTTTTT; CDR3 protein: CASSLVGRFTGELFF
clone size: -; D gene: -; J gene: TRBJ1-2; V gene: TRBV18; CDR3 DNA: TGTGCCAGCTCACCCGAATCAGTAGTCTATGGCTACACCTTC; CDR3 protein: CASSPESVVYGYTF
clone size: -; D gene: -; J gene: TRBJ2-2; V gene: TRBV6-5; CDR3 DNA: TGTGCCAGCGTACTCGACACCGGGGAGCTGTTTTTT; CDR3 protein: CASVLDTGELFF
clone size: -; D gene: -; J gene: TRBJ1-6; V gene: TRBV19; CDR3 DNA: TGTGCCAGTAGTATTGCCCAGGGAGGTTCACCCCTCCACTTT; CDR3 protein: CASSIAQGGSPLHF